Listed below are T cell receptor beta chains from one sample, sequenced in a study of shared clonotypes between healthy human individuals. Profiled with immunoSEQ multiplex PCR; TCRdb holds only in-frame clones, not every one. This sample has almost 750,000 clones, with 55% to 80% found just once. Specimen: memory CD4+ T cells sorted from blood. Receptor source: a woman aged 25 to 39 in good health. The CDR3 runs from the conserved cysteine through the conserved F or W. D genes are given only for firm matches. For some rows the clone size is stated as once, few or many, or as a class when expanded; others skip it.

d_gene: TRBD2; len: 15; abundance: NA; v_gene: TRBV28; j_gene: TRBJ2-1; CDR3aa: CASSSGTSGRNEQFF; CDR3nt: TGTGCCAGCAGTTCCGGGACTAGCGGGAGGAATGAGCAGTTCTTC
d_gene: TRBD1; len: 17; abundance: few; v_gene: TRBV7-8; j_gene: TRBJ1-1; CDR3aa: CASSLARVRGRDTEAFF; CDR3nt: TGTGCCAGCAGCTTAGCTCGGGTCAGGGGGCGAGACACTGAAGCTTTCTTT
d_gene: NA; len: 15; abundance: NA; v_gene: TRBV6-1; j_gene: TRBJ1-1; CDR3aa: CASRSGQGAYTEAFF; CDR3nt: TGTGCCAGCAGATCGGGGCAGGGTGCGTACACTGAAGCTTTCTTT
d_gene: TRBD2; len: 16; abundance: NA; v_gene: TRBV11-2; j_gene: TRBJ2-1; CDR3aa: CASSLVTSGSSGEQFF; CDR3nt: TGTGCCAGCAGCTTAGTGACTAGCGGGAGTTCGGGTGAGCAGTTCTTC
d_gene: NA; len: 13; abundance: NA; v_gene: TRBV28; j_gene: TRBJ1-5; CDR3aa: CATRGGWVQPQHF; CDR3nt: TGTGCCACCCGAGGGGGGTGGGTCCAGCCCCAGCATTTT
d_gene: NA; len: 15; abundance: NA; v_gene: TRBV30; j_gene: TRBJ2-1; CDR3aa: CAWSVSNGRWNEQFF; CDR3nt: TGTGCCTGGAGTGTAAGCAATGGCAGGTGGAATGAGCAGTTCTTC
d_gene: TRBD1; len: 14; abundance: NA; v_gene: TRBV19; j_gene: TRBJ1-5; CDR3aa: CASSTTGGEQPQHF; CDR3nt: TGTGCCAGTAGTACGACAGGGGGCGAGCAGCCCCAGCATTTT
d_gene: NA; len: 17; abundance: NA; v_gene: TRBV2; j_gene: TRBJ2-1; CDR3aa: CASSESSGVGGYNEQFF; CDR3nt: TGTGCCAGCAGTGAATCCAGCGGAGTGGGTGGATACAATGAGCAGTTCTTC
d_gene: TRBD2; len: 15; abundance: NA; v_gene: TRBV7-9; j_gene: TRBJ2-7; CDR3aa: CASSPFLAGDYEQYF; CDR3nt: TGTGCCAGCAGCCCCTTCTTAGCGGGGGACTACGAGCAGTACTTC
d_gene: TRBD1; len: 16; abundance: NA; v_gene: TRBV5-1; j_gene: TRBJ1-1; CDR3aa: CASSLGPITGGSEAFF; CDR3nt: TGCGCCAGCAGCTTGGGCCCCATAACAGGGGGCAGTGAAGCTTTCTTT